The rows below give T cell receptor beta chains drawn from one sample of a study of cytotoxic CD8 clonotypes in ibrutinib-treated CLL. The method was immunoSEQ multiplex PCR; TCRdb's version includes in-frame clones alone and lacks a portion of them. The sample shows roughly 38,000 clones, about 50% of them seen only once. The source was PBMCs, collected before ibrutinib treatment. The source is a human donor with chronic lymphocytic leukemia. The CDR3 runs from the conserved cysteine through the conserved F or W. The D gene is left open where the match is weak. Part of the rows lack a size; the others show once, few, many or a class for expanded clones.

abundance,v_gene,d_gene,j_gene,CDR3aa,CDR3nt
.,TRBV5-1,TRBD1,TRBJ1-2,CASSLQTGTGEGYTF,TGCGCCAGCAGCCTCCAAACCGGGACAGGGGAAGGCTACACCTTC
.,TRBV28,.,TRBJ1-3,CASSLGGRRNTIYF,TGTGCCAGCAGTTTAGGAGGACGGAGAAACACCATATATTTT
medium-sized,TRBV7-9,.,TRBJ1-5,CASSSNSNQPQHF,TGTGCCAGCAGCTCCAATAGCAATCAGCCCCAGCATTTT
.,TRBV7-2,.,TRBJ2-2,CATNPGGNTGELFF,TGTGCCACCAACCCTGGGGGGAACACCGGGGAGCTGTTTTTT
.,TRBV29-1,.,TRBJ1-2,CSVQGVAANYGYTF,TGCAGCGTCCAGGGAGTAGCAGCTAACTATGGCTACACCTTC
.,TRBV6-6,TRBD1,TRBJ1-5,CASSPGQGYQPQHF,TGTGCCAGCAGCCCGGGACAGGGATATCAGCCCCAGCATTTT
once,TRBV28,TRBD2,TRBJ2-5,CASSLYLAGGRGKTQYF,TGTGCCAGCAGTTTATACTTAGCGGGGGGCCGAGGGAAGACCCAGTACTTC
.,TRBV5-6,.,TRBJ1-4,CASSLGASGATNEKLFF,TGTGCCAGCAGCTTGGGGGCTTCGGGAGCAACTAATGAAAAACTGTTTTTT
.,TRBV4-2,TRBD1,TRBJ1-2,CASSQGPDRAGVEGYGYTF,TGTGCCAGCAGCCAAGGCCCGGACAGGGCGGGAGTAGAGGGCTATGGCTACACCTTC
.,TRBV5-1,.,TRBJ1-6,CASSFGSVNSPLHF,TGCGCCAGCAGCTTTGGCAGCGTAAATTCACCCCTCCACTTT
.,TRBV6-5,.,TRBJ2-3,CASSGRADTQYF,TGTGCCAGCTCAGGGCGGGCAGATACGCAGTATTTT
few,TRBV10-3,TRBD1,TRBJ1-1,CAISGGGTGNTEAFF,TGTGCCATCAGTGGGGGTGGGACAGGGAACACTGAAGCTTTCTTT
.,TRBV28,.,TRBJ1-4,CASSSIQGEKLFF,TGTGCCAGCAGCTCAATTCAGGGGGAAAAACTGTTTTTT
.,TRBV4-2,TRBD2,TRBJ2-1,CASSQDLPGGPAGEQFF,TGTGCCAGCAGCCAAGACCTCCCGGGGGGGCCGGCAGGTGAGCAGTTCTTC
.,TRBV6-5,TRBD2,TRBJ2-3,CASSPQRGSTDTQYF,TGTGCCAGCAGCCCCCAGCGGGGAAGCACAGATACGCAGTATTTT
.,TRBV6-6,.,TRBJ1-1,CASSYATRANTEAFF,TGTGCCAGCAGTTACGCCACGAGGGCGAACACTGAAGCTTTCTTT
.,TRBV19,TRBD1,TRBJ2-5,CACADRGLAETQYF,TGTGCCTGCGCCGACAGGGGGCTTGCGGAGACCCAGTACTTC
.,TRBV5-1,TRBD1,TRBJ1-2,CASSFTGDNYGYTF,TGCGCCAGCAGCTTTACAGGGGATAACTATGGCTACACCTTC
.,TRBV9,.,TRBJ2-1,CASSVDKSYNEQFF,TGTGCCAGCAGCGTTGATAAGTCCTACAATGAGCAGTTCTTC
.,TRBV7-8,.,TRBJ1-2,CASSLDPRAGYGYTF,TGTGCCAGCAGCTTAGATCCTCGGGCGGGATATGGCTACACCTTC
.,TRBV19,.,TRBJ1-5,CASSIWSNQPQHF,TGTGCCAGTAGTATATGGAGCAATCAGCCCCAGCATTTT
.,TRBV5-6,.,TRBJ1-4,CASNDRFSTNEKLFF,TGTGCCAGCAACGACAGGTTTTCGACTAATGAAAAACTGTTTTTT
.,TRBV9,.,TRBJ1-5,CASSRDTSNQPQHF,TGTGCCAGCAGCCGAGACACATCCAATCAGCCCCAGCATTTT